The subject of this entry is one T cell receptor (beta chain). Its cognate antigen is unknown. The data originate from a study of cytomegalovirus exposure and HLA in healthy donors. Study-level results: Under in vitro conditions, three CMV-associated chains were confirmed as specific for CMV antigens. Fewer N-insertions than the roughly 670-donor mean were reportedly shown by an Asian-associated ancestry cluster in a later analysis.

Trimming removed 1 base from V and 3 bases from J, with 15 bases in between. The CDR3 length is 16 residues. Germline V gene lookup returns CDR1 SGHVS and CDR2 FQNEAQ. It was with 60 Vbeta and 13 Jbeta primers that the PCR ran. Clones were sequenced by immunoSEQ multiplex PCR, and TCRdb holds only the in-frame ones, with some missing. The sample holds some 160,000 clones, approximately 81% seen once. V is TRBV7-8 and J is TRBJ1-2, with TRBD1 as a possible D gene (5 bases). The origin of this receptor is a man younger than 35 in good health and CMV-seronegative. Source material: PBMCs. The CDR3 loop reads CASSLGWGGHDYGYTF. The CDR3 DNA reads TGTGCCAGCAGCTTAGGGTGGGGCGGACATGACTATGGCTACACCTTC.